The 5 T cell receptor beta chains presented below share a single source sample, sequenced in a study of blood T cell repertoires in COVID-19. Generated by immunoSEQ multiplex PCR, the TCRdb table keeps only in-frame clones and is missing some. The sample holds 250,000 to 400,000 clones; 70% to 90% are singletons and the top ten take about 5%. The sequencing input was PBMCs or T cells enriched from blood (not recorded which). Every receptor here comes from a woman in her twenties or thirties who had recovered from COVID-19.

V is TRBV29-1 and J is TRBJ1-4, with 8 bases fitting TRBD1. The germline CDR1 and CDR2 sequences are SQVTM and ANQGSEA. There are 12 residues in the CDR3. Trimming removed 6 bases from V and 7 bases from J; junction bases left unmatched: 4. The CDR3 reads CSVLQGGEKLFF. In DNA, the CDR3 is TGCAGCGTCCTACAGGGGGGTGAAAAACTGTTTTTT.

The rearrangement links TRBV13 to TRBJ2-1; the match to TRBD1 covers 7 bases. The CDR3 length is 17 residues. Germline V CDR1 and CDR2: PRHDT, FYEKMQ (reference sequence). With V trimmed by 7 bases and J by 4 bases, 16 bases remained unmatched. The CDR3 bases are TGTGCCAGCAACACCCGATCGGGACAGCCCCCTTACAATGAGCAGTTCTTC. This codes for CASNTRSGQPPYNEQFF.

This chain connects TRBV10-3 to TRBJ1-1, with 9 positions matching TRBD1. The CDR3 is 13 amino acids. The V gene end was trimmed by 6 bases and the J gene end by 6 bases; junction bases not matched to a gene: 5. The germline gives CDR1 ENHRY, CDR2 SYGVKD. For the CDR3, the DNA is TGTGCCATCAGGGGACAGGGTGGGGCTGAAGCTTTCTTT. Its protein product is CAIRGQGGAEAFF.

V and J are TRBV27 and TRBJ1-2; a possible D gene is TRBD1 (5 bases). Germline lookup yields CDR1 MNHEY and CDR2 SMNVEV (reference sequence). V gave up 0 bases and J gave up 5 bases, with 10 bases separating them. CDR3 length: 14 amino acids. CDR3 sequence reads: CASSLSRGNYGYTF. In DNA, the CDR3 is TGTGCCAGCAGTTTATCGCGGGGGAATTATGGCTACACCTTC.

This chain joins TRBV10-3 and TRBJ1-1; maybe TRBD1 (6 bases). The germline CDR1 and CDR2 sequences are ENHRY and SYGVKD. V was trimmed by 2 bases and J by 0 bases, leaving 19 bases between them. CDR3 length equals 18 residues. The CDR3 sequence: CAISEGQTLTPMNTEAFF. DNA for the CDR3: TGTGCCATCAGTGAGGGACAGACTCTCACCCCGATGAACACTGAAGCTTTCTTT.